Shown below are 7 T cell receptor beta chains from a single sample sequenced in a study of T cells expressing NK-cell markers. For each CDR3 protein, TCRdb gives one entry from its re-call of the 5' RACE reads, without DNA. In all, the sample yields fewer than 550,000 distinct CDR3 sequences. The sample was blood T cells: a sorted CD56 or NKG2C T cell subset, CD4+ or CD8+ T cells, or bulk PBMC T cells (not recorded which). The receptors originated from a woman between 50 and 59 years old in good health.

The J gene is TRBJ2-2, the V gene TRBV5-1; the TRBD2 assignment by TCRdb is unverifiable without DNA. CDR1 is SGHRS and CDR2 is YFSETQ in the germline V gene. The CDR3 totals 15 residues. CDR3 amino acids: CASSTGDFHTGELFF.

This chain joins TRBV5-1 and TRBJ2-3; TCRdb picks TRBD2, but there is no DNA to check that call. The germline gives CDR1 SGHRS, CDR2 YFSETQ. CDR3 length equals 15 residues. The CDR3 here is CASSLSLALTDTQYF.

The chain couples TRBV12-3 or TRBV12-4 to TRBJ2-1; without DNA, the TCRdb call of TRBD2 cannot be checked. CDR3 length: 13 residues. Here the CDR3 reads CASNPALEPKQFF.

The gene calls are TRBV20-1 and TRBJ2-1; TCRdb indicates TRBD1, and absent DNA this call remains unverified. CDR1 and CDR2 from the germline V gene are DFQATT and SNEGSKA (reference sequence). The CDR3 contains 15 residues. The CDR3 reads CSAKRRPGNANEQFF.

The chain combines TRBV12-3 or TRBV12-4 with TRBJ1-1. The CDR3 has 11 residues. CDR3 sequence: CASSGWAEAFF.

This sequence joins TRBV20-1 and TRBJ2-7; TCRdb reports TRBD2, a call that lacks DNA to check it against. CDR3 length equals 15 residues. Germline V CDR1 and CDR2: DFQATT, SNEGSKA (reference sequence). The chain's CDR3 is CSARALAGDWDEQYF.

This chain links TRBV6-5 with TRBJ2-7. This CDR3 has 13 residues. Per germline, CDR1 MNHEY and CDR2 SVGAGI. CDR3: CASSRGGPYEQYF.